By share, the clone carrying this TCR beta chain ranks as large. The entry originates in a study of tumor T cells in aggressive B-cell lymphoma. The data were produced by immunoSEQ multiplex PCR, yet TCRdb's version contains in-frame clones alone and is incomplete. This sample yields 5,100 or so clones, of which roughly 90% are seen a single time; approximately 6% belongs to the top ten. V was pared by 3 bases and J by 4 bases, with 9 bases between. Germline V lookup: CDR1 MGHRA, CDR2 YSYEKL. This CDR3 has 13 amino acids. Sequenced material: tumor tissue. The sequence was collected from an adult with diffuse large B cell lymphoma. V usage is TRBV4-1 and J usage is TRBJ1-2; unclear D gene. CDR3 region: CASSHGNGYGYTF. DNA for the CDR3: TGCGCCAGCAGCCACGGGAATGGCTATGGCTACACCTTC.